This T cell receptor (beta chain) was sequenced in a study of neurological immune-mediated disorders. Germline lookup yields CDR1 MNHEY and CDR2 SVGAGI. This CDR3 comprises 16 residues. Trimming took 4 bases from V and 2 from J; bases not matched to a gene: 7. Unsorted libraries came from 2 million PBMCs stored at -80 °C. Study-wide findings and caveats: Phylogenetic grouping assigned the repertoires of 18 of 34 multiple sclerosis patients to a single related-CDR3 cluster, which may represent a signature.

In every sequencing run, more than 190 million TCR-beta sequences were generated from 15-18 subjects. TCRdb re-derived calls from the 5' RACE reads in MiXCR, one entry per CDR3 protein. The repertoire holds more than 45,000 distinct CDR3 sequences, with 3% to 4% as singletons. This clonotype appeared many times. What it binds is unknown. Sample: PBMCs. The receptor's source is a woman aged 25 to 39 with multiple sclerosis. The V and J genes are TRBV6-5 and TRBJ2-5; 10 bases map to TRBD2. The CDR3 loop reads CASSLWSSGSQETQYF. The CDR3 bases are TGTGCCAGCAGTTTGTGGTCTAGCGGGAGTCAAGAGACCCAGTACTTC.